This T cell receptor beta chain derives from a study of blood T cell repertoires in COVID-19. For the study at large: Specimens from acute and convalescent COVID-19 originated in the United States, Italy and Spain. The cDNA or gDNA used as material had been derived from T cells, B-cell-depleted T cells, or PBMCs.

The CDR3 contains 15 residues. Germline assignment: CDR1 KGHSH and CDR2 LQKENI. V was trimmed by 2 bases and J by 7 bases, leaving 17 bases between them. Clones were sequenced by immunoSEQ multiplex PCR, and TCRdb holds only the in-frame ones, with some missing. The sample yields 270,000 or so clones, 80% to 90% seen once. The chain links TRBV18 to TRBJ1-2; TRBD1 is a possible D gene (6 bases). The sequenced material came from peripheral blood. The TCR sequence derives from a woman aged 45-65 years who had recovered from COVID-19. The DNA for the CDR3 is TGTGCCAGCTCACCAGATCTTACAGGGCCGGGTGGCTACACCTTC. Protein product: CASSPDLTGPGGYTF.